The 5 T cell receptor beta chains in this list originate from one sample, sequenced in a study of Graves' ophthalmopathy and Graves' hyperthyroidism. From RNA, the CDR3 regions of TCR beta chains were amplified and sequenced. HTBI-primed RT-PCR formed the first round, and a multiplex PCR formed the second. TCRdb reprocessed the multiplex PCR reads with MiXCR, giving one entry per CDR3 protein. The profile shows hundreds of thousands of distinct CDR3 sequences, under 50% of them singletons. The sequenced material came from peripheral blood. These receptors all come from an adult man with Graves' ophthalmopathy.

The chain employs TRBV27 and TRBJ2-5; TRBD2 matches 8 bases. The CDR3 sequence is 15 residues long. Germline V gene data show CDR1 as MNHEY and CDR2 as SMNVEV (reference sequence). Trimming removed 1 base from V and 2 bases from J; junction bases left unmatched: 3. The CDR3 bases are TGTGCCAGCAGTTTATTCCCTAGCGGGCAAGAGACCCAGTACTTC. This codes for CASSLFPSGQETQYF.

The rearrangement links TRBV29-1 to TRBJ1-2; possible D gene TRBD1, 5 bases. Germline assignment: CDR1 SQVTM and CDR2 ANQGSEA. The V end lost 3 bases, the J end lost 8 bases, and 13 bases lay between the germline ends. The CDR3 sequence is 12 residues long. Written as DNA, the CDR3 is TGCAGCGTTGATGGTAGGGGAGGAGGCTACACCTTC. It codes for CSVDGRGGGYTF. Based on the CDR3 plus reference TRBV29-1 and TRBJ1-2, the full variable domain is SAVISQKPSRDICQRGTSLTIQCQVDSQVTMMFWYRQQPGQSLTLIATANQGSEATYESGFVIDKFPISRPNLTFSTLTVSNMSPEDSSIYLCSVDGRGGGYTFGSGTRLTVV.

The rearrangement joins TRBV19 to TRBJ1-1, with D perhaps TRBD1 (6 bases). V was pared by 2 bases and J by 3 bases, with 19 bases between. Germline V CDR1 and CDR2: LNHDA, SQIVND (reference sequence). The CDR3 extends over 17 amino acids. DNA for the CDR3: TGTGCCAGTAGTATACGGGACAATTCCTATGGCTACACTGAAGCTTTCTTT. Amino acids: CASSIRDNSYGYTEAFF.

V gene TRBV9 combines with J gene TRBJ1-1; D is uncertain. The germline CDR1 and CDR2 sequences are SGDLS and YYNGEE. V lost 1 base to trimming and J lost 0 bases, with 13 bases between them. The CDR3 contains 16 residues. The CDR3 is CASSVSGRRVNTEAFF. CDR3 DNA sequence: TGTGCCAGCAGCGTATCAGGCAGGCGGGTGAACACTGAAGCTTTCTTT.

Points on this clonotype: This could be a read error, since a much larger clone is one nucleotide away. The chain uses TRBV12-3 or TRBV12-4 and TRBJ2-5; D is perhaps TRBD1 (5 bases). The length of the CDR3 is 14 residues. For the CDR3, the DNA is TGTGCCAGCAGACTGACAGAGAACCAAGAGGCCCAGTACTTC. It translates to CASRLTENQEAQYF.